Below are 8 T cell receptor beta chains sequenced from a single sample in a study of hypomethylating agent response in myelodysplastic syndrome. TCRdb's table, derived via immunoSEQ multiplex PCR, lists solely in-frame clones and lacks some. The table lists fewer than 7,500 clones, approximately 84% of them singletons. Material: bone marrow, obtained before or after starting hypomethylating agent treatment for myelodysplastic syndrome (not recorded which). These receptors were collected from a human donor with myelodysplastic syndrome.

The table lists this clone with a few counts. The chain is built from TRBV4-1 and TRBJ1-6, with a tentative D call TRBD1 (5 bases). The ends were cut back, 4 bases at V and 13 bases at J, with 26 bases in the middle. Germline lookup yields CDR1 MGHRA and CDR2 YSYEKL. This CDR3 region has 17 residues. The CDR3 loop is CASSLTDVEGPEAPLHF. CDR3 nucleotide sequence: TGCGCCAGCAGCCTAACCGACGTAGAGGGGCCCGAAGCGCCCCTCCACTTT.

The CDR3: CASGISLPGVDTQYF. CDR3 sequence (DNA): TGCGCCAGCGGGATAAGCCTTCCGGGCGTAGATACGCAGTATTTT. This chain joins TRBV5-1 and TRBJ2-3; D call uncertain. CDR3 length equals 15 residues. Germline assignment: CDR1 SGHRS and CDR2 YFSETQ. The V and J ends lost 7 bases and 5 bases respectively, with 20 bases between them.

J is TRBJ1-1 and V is TRBV2; D is ambiguous. Per the germline V gene, CDR1 is SNHLY and CDR2 is FYNNEI. There are 13 residues in the CDR3. V lost 7 bases and J lost 5, with 14 bases in between. CDR3 in amino acids: CASTRVQETEAFF. Written as DNA, the CDR3 is TGTGCCAGCACCCGGGTCCAGGAGACTGAAGCTTTCTTT.

The genes are TRBV9 and TRBJ2-1; 10 bases are shared with TRBD2. V lost 0 bases to trimming and J lost 4 bases; unmatched junction nucleotides: 16. This CDR3 is built from 20 residues. Germline V gene lookup returns CDR1 SGDLS and CDR2 YYNGEE. In nucleotides, the CDR3 is TGTGCCAGCAGCGTAGAGGAGGCTAGCGGGAGAGGGGGGCCTTACAATGAGCAGTTCTTC. This sequence encodes CASSVEEASGRGGPYNEQFF.

The chain employs TRBV29-1 and TRBJ2-2; 10 bases match TRBD1. CDR1 and CDR2 (germline): SQVTM, ANQGSEA. V trimming: 7 bases; J trimming: 7 bases; junction bases outside the gene matches: 12. The CDR3 is made up of 15 amino acids. This CDR3 reads CSAAGTGDNLGELFF. The CDR3 region has the DNA TGCAGCGCCGCCGGGACAGGGGACAACCTCGGGGAGCTGTTTTTT.

The CDR3 protein is CASSSSGTGATTIYF. The CDR3 nucleotides are TGTGCCAGCAGCTCCTCCGGGACAGGGGCAACCACCATATATTTT. V and J are TRBV5-6 and TRBJ1-3; 10 bases match TRBD1. Germline CDR1 reads SGHDT; CDR2 reads YYEEEE. The trim removed 3 bases at V and 9 bases at J, leaving 9 bases unmatched. The CDR3 has 15 residues.

This clone appeared a few times. The gene calls are TRBV5-6 and TRBJ2-3; the D is unclear. CDR1 and CDR2 (germline): SGHDT, YYEEEE. With 3 bases removed from V and 2 bases from J, the gap between germline ends came to 4 bases. The CDR3 runs to 12 residues. This CDR3 reads CASSSNTDTQYF. The CDR3 DNA reads as TGTGCCAGCAGCTCCAACACAGATACGCAGTATTTT.

The chain uses TRBV25-1 and TRBJ2-3; TRBD2 might be the D (5 bases). Germline V CDR1 and CDR2: MGHDK, SYGVNS. This CDR3 has 13 residues. V lost 3 bases to trimming and J lost 7 bases, with 11 bases between them. As DNA, the CDR3 is TGTGCCAGCAGTGATCCGGGGAGATATACGCAGTATTTT. Translating it yields CASSDPGRYTQYF.